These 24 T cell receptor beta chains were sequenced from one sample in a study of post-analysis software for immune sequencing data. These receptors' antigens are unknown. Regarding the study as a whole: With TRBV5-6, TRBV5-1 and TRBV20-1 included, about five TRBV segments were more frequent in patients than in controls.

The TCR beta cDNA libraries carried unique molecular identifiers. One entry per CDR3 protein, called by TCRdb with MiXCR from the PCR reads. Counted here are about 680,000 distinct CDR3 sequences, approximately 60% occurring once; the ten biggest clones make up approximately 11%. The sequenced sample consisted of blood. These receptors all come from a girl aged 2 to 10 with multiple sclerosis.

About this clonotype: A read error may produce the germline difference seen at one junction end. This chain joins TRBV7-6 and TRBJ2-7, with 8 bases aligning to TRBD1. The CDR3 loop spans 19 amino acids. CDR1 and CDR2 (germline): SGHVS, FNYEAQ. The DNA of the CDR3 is TGTGCCAGCGGCTTAGCGCTTGTGCAGGGGGCCACGATGCCGGTCGAGCAGTACTTC. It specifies CASGLALVQGATMPVEQYF.

CDR3 sequence reads: CASSPGQLDYGYTF. In DNA form, the CDR3 reads TGTGCCAGCAGCCCGGGACAGCTTGACTATGGCTACACCTTC. The chain couples TRBV7-9 to TRBJ1-2; 7 bases map to TRBD1. Looked up from germline, CDR1 is SEHNR and CDR2 is FQNEAQ (reference sequence). V lost 5 bases to trimming and J lost 3 bases; unmatched junction nucleotides: 6. The CDR3 runs 14 residues.

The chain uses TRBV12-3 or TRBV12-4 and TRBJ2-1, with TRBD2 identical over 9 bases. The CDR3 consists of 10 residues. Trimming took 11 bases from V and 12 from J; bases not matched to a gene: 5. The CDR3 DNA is TGTGCCTCGGGGACTAGCTGGCAGTTCTTC. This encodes CASGTSWQFF.

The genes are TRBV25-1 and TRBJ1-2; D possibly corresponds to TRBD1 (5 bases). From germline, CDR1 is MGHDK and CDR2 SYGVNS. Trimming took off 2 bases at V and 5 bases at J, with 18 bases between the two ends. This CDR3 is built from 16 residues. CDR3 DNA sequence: TGTGCCAGCAGTGAACCCCGGACAAGAGACTTATATGGCTACACCTTC. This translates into CASSEPRTRDLYGYTF.

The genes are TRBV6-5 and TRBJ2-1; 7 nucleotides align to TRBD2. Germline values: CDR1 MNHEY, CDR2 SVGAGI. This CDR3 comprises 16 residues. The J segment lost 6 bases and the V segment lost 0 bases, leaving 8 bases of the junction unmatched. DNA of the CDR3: TGTGCCAGCAGTTACTCGAGCGGGCGGGAGTCCAATGAGCAGTTCTTC. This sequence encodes CASSYSSGRESNEQFF.

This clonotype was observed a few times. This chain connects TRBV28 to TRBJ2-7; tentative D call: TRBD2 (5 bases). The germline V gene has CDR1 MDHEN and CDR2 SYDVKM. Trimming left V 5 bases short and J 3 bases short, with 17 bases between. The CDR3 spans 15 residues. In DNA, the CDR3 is TGTGCCAGCAGTGCCTCGGCGGGTCCCAACTACGAGCAGTACTTC. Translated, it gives CASSASAGPNYEQYF.

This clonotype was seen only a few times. CDR3 sequence reads: CASSNGNEQFF. CDR3 nucleotides: TGTGCCAGCAGCAATGGTAATGAGCAGTTCTTC. The chain combines TRBV21-1 with TRBJ2-1. TRBV21-1 is classified as a pseudogene. This CDR3 spans 11 amino acids.

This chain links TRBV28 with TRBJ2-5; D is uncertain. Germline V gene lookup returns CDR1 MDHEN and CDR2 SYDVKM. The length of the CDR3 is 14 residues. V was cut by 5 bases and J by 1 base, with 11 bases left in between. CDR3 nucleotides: TGTGCCAGCAGTGTGGTTGGGGTCCAAGAGACCCAGTACTTC. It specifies CASSVVGVQETQYF. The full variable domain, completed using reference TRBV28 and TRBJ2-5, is DVKVTQSSRYLVKRTGEKVFLECVQDMDHENMFWYRQDPGLGLRLIYFSYDVKMKEKGDIPEGYSVSREKKERFSLILESASTNQTSMYLCASSVVGVQETQYFGPGTRLLVL.

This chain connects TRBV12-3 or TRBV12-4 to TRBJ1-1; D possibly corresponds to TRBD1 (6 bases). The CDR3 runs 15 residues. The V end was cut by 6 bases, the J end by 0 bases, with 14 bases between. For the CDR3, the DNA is TGTGCCAGCAGCGATACAGGGACTTTGAACACTGAAGCTTTCTTT. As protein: CASSDTGTLNTEAFF.

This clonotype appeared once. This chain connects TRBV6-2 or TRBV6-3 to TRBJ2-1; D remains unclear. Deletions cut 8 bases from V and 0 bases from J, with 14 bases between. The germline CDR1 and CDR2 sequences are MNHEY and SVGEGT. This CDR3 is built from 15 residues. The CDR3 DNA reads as TGTGCCAGCGAAAACGGCTGGGGCTCCTACAATGAGCAGTTCTTC. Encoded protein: CASENGWGSYNEQFF.

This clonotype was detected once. The CDR3 here is CASSPVGVNYGYTF. Written as DNA, the CDR3 is TGTGCCAGCAGCCCGGTCGGGGTTAACTATGGCTACACCTTC. This chain joins TRBV7-2 and TRBJ1-2, with D hard to call. The CDR3 spans 14 residues. Germline V lookup: CDR1 SGHTA, CDR2 FQGNSA. Trimming stripped 5 bases from V and 1 base from J, with 11 bases between. The variable domain in full, completed from reference TRBV7-2 and TRBJ1-2, reads GAGVSQSPSNKVTEKGKDVELRCDPISGHTALYWYRQSLGQGLEFLIYFQGNSAPDKSGLPSDRFSAERTGGSVSTLTIQRTQQEDSAVYLCASSPVGVNYGYTFGSGTRLTVV.

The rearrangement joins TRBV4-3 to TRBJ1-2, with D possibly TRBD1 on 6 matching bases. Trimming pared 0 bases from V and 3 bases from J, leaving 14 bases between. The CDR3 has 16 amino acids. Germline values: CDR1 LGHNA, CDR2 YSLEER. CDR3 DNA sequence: TGCGCCAGCAGCCAAGATGGAGGGGGAGGGGACTATGGCTACACCTTC. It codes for CASSQDGGGGDYGYTF.

The CDR3: CASSLGTSGVIITDTQYF. The CDR3 DNA follows: TGTGCCAGCAGTTTAGGGACTAGCGGGGTTATCATCACAGATACGCAGTATTTT. This rearrangement joins TRBV12-3 or TRBV12-4 to TRBJ2-3; TRBD2 aligns across 12 bases. The CDR3 contains 18 residues. The junction had 7 bases not matched to a gene; V was cut back by 1 base and J by 2 bases.

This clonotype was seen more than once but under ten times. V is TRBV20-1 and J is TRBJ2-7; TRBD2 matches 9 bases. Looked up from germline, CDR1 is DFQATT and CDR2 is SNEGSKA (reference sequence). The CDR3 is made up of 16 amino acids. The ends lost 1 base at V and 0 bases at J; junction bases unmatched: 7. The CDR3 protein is CSARGVAGAPSYEQYF. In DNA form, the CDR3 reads TGCAGTGCTAGAGGAGTAGCGGGAGCTCCCTCCTACGAGCAGTACTTC.

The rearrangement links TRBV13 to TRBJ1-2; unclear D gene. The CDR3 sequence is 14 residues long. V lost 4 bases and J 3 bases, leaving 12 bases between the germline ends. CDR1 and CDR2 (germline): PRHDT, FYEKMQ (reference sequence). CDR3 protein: CASSSRGGHYGYTF. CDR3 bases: TGTGCCAGCAGCTCCCGGGGAGGGCACTATGGCTACACCTTC.

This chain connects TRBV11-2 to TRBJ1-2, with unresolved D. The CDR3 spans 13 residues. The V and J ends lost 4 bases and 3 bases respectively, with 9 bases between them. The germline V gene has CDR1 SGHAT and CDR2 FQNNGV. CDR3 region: CASSSDIDYGYTF. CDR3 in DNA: TGTGCCAGCAGCTCCGACATTGACTATGGCTACACCTTC.

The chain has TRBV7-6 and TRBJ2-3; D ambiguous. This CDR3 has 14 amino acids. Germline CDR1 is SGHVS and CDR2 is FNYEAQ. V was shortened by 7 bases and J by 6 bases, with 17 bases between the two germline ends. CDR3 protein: CASTVKGPTDTQYF. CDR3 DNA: TGTGCCAGCACCGTAAAGGGCCCCACCGATACGCAGTATTTT.

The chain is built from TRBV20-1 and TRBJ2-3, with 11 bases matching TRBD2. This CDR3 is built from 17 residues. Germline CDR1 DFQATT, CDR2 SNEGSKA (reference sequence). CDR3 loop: CSADSGRALVSTDTQYF. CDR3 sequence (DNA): TGCAGCGCAGATAGCGGGAGGGCACTTGTTAGCACAGATACGCAGTATTTT.

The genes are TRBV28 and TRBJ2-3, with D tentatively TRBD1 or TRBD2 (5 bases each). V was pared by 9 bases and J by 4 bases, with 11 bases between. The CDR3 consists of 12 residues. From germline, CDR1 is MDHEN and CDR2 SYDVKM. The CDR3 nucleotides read TGTGCCAGTCACCGGGGCGCAGATACGCAGTATTTT. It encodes CASHRGADTQYF.

The CDR3 nucleotides read TGCAGTGCTGCCGGGACTAGCGGCTTGGGATCCTACGAGCAGTACTTC. Translation: CSAAGTSGLGSYEQYF. The J gene is TRBJ2-7, the V gene TRBV20-1; 11 positions agree with TRBD2. Germline CDR1 DFQATT, CDR2 SNEGSKA (reference sequence). This CDR3 region has 16 residues. V lost 5 bases, J lost 1 base, and 10 bases stayed unmatched.

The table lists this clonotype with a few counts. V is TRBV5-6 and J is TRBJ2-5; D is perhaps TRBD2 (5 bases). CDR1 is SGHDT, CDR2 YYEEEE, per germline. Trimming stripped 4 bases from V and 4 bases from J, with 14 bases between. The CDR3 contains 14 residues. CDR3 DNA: TGTGCCAGCAGCCAAGTCGCTAGCCGAGAGACCCAGTACTTC. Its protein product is CASSQVASRETQYF.

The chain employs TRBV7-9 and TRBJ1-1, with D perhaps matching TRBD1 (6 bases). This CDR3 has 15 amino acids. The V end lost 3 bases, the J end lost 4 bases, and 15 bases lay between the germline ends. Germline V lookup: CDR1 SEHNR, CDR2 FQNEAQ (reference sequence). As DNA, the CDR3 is TGTGCCAGCAGCTTGACAGGACCCGGGAGCACTGAAGCTTTCTTT. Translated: CASSLTGPGSTEAFF. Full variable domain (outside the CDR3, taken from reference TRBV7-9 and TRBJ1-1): DTGVSQNPRHKITKRGQNVTFRCDPISEHNRLYWYRQTLGQGPEFLTYFQNEAQLEKSRLLSDRFSAERPKGSFSTLEIQRTEQGDSAMYLCASSLTGPGSTEAFFGQGTRLTVV.

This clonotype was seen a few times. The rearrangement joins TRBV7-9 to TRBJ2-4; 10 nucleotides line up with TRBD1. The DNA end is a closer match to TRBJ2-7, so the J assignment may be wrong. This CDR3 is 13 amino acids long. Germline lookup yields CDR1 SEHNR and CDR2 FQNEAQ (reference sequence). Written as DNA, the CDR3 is TGTGCCAGCAGCTTCGGGACAGGGGACGAGCAGTACTTC. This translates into CASSFGTGDEQYF.

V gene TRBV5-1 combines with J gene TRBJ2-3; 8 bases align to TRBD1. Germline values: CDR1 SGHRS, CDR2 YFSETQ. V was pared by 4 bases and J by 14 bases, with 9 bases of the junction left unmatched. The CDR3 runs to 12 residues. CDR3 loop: CASSATGGQGYF. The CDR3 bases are TGCGCCAGCAGCGCCACAGGGGGACAAGGGTATTTT.